The rows below give T cell receptor beta chains drawn from one sample of a study of T cells in Graves' hyperthyroidism and ophthalmopathy. MiXCR, applied by TCRdb to the multiplex PCR reads, yields one record per CDR3 protein. The top ten clones hold approximately 49% of a sample with 490,000 or so distinct CDR3 sequences, about 22% of them seen once. Sequencing was carried out using blood. The receptor set was obtained from a woman in her seventies with Graves' ophthalmopathy. The CDR3 runs from the conserved cysteine through the conserved F or W. A D gene is named only where the DNA matches it firmly. Clone sizes are given selectively: once, few, many, or a class where the clone is expanded.

CDR3 DNA,CDR3 protein,D gene,V gene,clone size,J gene
TGTGCCAGCACCGGCGGGACATTCACCGGGGAGCTGTTTTTT,CASTGGTFTGELFF,NA,TRBV6-2/TRBV6-3,NA,TRBJ2-2
TGCGCCAGCAGCTTGAACCTCGAGGAGCTGTTTTTT,CASSLNLEELFF,NA,TRBV5-1,few,TRBJ2-2
TGTGCCAGCAGCACCGACAGGGGGTCGACTGAAGCTTTCTTT,CASSTDRGSTEAFF,TRBD1,TRBV9,NA,TRBJ1-1
TGTGCTAGCAGCTTGGCAGGGTGGGACGAGCAGTACTTC,CASSLAGWDEQYF,NA,TRBV7-7,few,TRBJ2-7
TGTGCCAGCAGTGAAACCCCGGGAGGGACAGATACGCAGTATTTT,CASSETPGGTDTQYF,TRBD2,TRBV2,many,TRBJ2-3
TGTGCCAGCAGTGTTACGGGCACCGGGGACCAGTACTTC,CASSVTGTGDQYF,NA,TRBV2,few,TRBJ2-5
TGTGCCAGCAGCGGACAGGAGCCCTCCGAGCCCCAGCATTTT,CASSGQEPSEPQHF,TRBD1,TRBV6-2/TRBV6-3,NA,TRBJ1-5
TGTGCCAGTCGTTATGGTGGGACGGGAAGGGAGACCCAGTACTTC,CASRYGGTGRETQYF,NA,TRBV12-3/TRBV12-4,many,TRBJ2-5
TGTGCCAGCAGTCCCCCCTGGGGCAGGGGAGGAACAGATACGCAGTATTTT,CASSPPWGRGGTDTQYF,NA,TRBV27,NA,TRBJ2-3
TGTGCCAGCAGTGGTTACAGGGGTTGGGCAGATACGCAGTATTTT,CASSGYRGWADTQYF,TRBD1,TRBV6-1,few,TRBJ2-3
TGTGCCAGCTATGGCCAGGGGGCAAAGAACACTGAAGCTTTCTTT,CASYGQGAKNTEAFF,TRBD1,TRBV6-1,few,TRBJ1-1
TGCAGTGCTCTACAGGGGTTGGGTGAAAAACTGTTTTTT,CSALQGLGEKLFF,TRBD1,TRBV20-1,NA,TRBJ1-4
TGTGCCAGCAGCACAAGGACAGGGGGTGTCTATGGCTACACCTTC,CASSTRTGGVYGYTF,TRBD1,TRBV7-8,NA,TRBJ1-2
TGTGCCAGCAGCGCCTTAGCGGGAATCACCGGGGAGCTGTTTTTT,CASSALAGITGELFF,TRBD2,TRBV7-3,NA,TRBJ2-2
TGTGCCAGCAGGGGACAGGGGGAGTCCGGGGAGCTGTTTTTT,CASRGQGESGELFF,TRBD1,TRBV6-2/TRBV6-3,NA,TRBJ2-2
TGCGCCAGCAGCTGGACTCGGAACACTGAAGCTTTCTTT,CASSWTRNTEAFF,NA,TRBV5-1,few,TRBJ1-1
TGCAGTGATTCTATGAGCACAGATACGCAGTATTTT,CSDSMSTDTQYF,NA,TRBV20-1,few,TRBJ2-3
TGCAGTGCGCCAAGGGGGGCAGACACTGAAGCTTTCTTT,CSAPRGADTEAFF,NA,TRBV20-1,NA,TRBJ1-1
TGTGCCAGTAGTCCCCGAAGGGGGAACGGGGAGCAGTACTTC,CASSPRRGNGEQYF,NA,TRBV19,NA,TRBJ2-7
TGTGCCAGCAGCCAGTTGGATGCGTTATTGGGCTACACCTTC,CASSQLDALLGYTF,NA,TRBV5-5,NA,TRBJ1-2